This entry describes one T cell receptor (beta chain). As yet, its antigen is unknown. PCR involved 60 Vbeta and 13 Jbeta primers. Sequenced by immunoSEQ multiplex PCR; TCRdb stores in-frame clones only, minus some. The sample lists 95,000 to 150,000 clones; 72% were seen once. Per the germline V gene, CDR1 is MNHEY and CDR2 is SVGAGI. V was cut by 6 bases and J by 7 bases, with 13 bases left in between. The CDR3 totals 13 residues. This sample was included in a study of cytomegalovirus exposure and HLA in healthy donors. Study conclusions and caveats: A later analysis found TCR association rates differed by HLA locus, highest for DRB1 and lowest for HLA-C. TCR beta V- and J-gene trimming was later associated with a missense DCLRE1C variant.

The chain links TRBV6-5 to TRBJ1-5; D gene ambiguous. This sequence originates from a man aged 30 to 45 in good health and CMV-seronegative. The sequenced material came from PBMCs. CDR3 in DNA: TGTGCCAGCAGAAAGGATTGGAGGCAGCCCCAGCATTTT. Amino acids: CASRKDWRQPQHF.